This T cell receptor (beta chain) was identified during a study of post-analysis software for immune sequencing data. Whole-study findings and limits: When patients were compared with controls, a handful of TRBV segments were more frequent, TRBV5-6, TRBV5-1 and TRBV20-1 among them.

Details on this clonotype: What it recognizes is unknown.

Unique molecular identifiers were present in the TCR beta cDNA libraries. TCRdb analysed the PCR reads with MiXCR anew, one entry per CDR3 protein. Counted here are over 150,000 distinct CDR3 sequences, around 30% occurring once; the ten biggest clones make up roughly 1.6%. This CDR3 spans 14 amino acids. Trimming cost V 7 bases and J 9 bases, with 23 bases left between them. Germline-derived CDR1 and CDR2 are SGHKS and YYEKEE (reference sequence). This TCR derives from a girl aged 10-17 years with multiple sclerosis. The chain links TRBV5-5 to TRBJ2-7, with D possibly being TRBD2 (5 bases). The specimen sequenced was blood. CDR3 protein: CASLEAGRPVMQYF. CDR3 DNA sequence: TGTGCCAGCTTGGAGGCAGGAAGACCTGTGATGCAGTACTTC.